This TCR beta chain was captured in a study of cytomegalovirus exposure and HLA in healthy donors. Study information: A subsequent analysis reported that the 95 to 150 validation repertoires were produced on the same platform that had also been used for the 666 first-cohort repertoires.

Repertoires were generated with immunoSEQ multiplex PCR, while TCRdb's copy carries only in-frame clones and drops some. The sample carries roughly 220,000 clones, approximately 90% recorded once. Details on this clone: Its antigen remains unknown.

CDR1 and CDR2 from the germline V gene are SGDLS and YYNGEE. V shed 0 bases and J 1 base; nucleotides not matched to a gene: 13. This CDR3 comprises 20 residues. Findings and limits, study-wide: Over 150 TCR beta chains were listed as cytomegalovirus-associated.

Input material: PBMCs. The TCR comes from a woman aged 18-35 years in good health and CMV-seronegative. The chain employs TRBV9 and TRBJ2-1; 10 bases are shared with TRBD2. CDR3: CASSVDPGLAGVWSYNEQFF. The CDR3 nucleotides are TGTGCCAGCAGCGTAGACCCGGGTCTAGCGGGAGTTTGGTCCTACAATGAGCAGTTCTTC.